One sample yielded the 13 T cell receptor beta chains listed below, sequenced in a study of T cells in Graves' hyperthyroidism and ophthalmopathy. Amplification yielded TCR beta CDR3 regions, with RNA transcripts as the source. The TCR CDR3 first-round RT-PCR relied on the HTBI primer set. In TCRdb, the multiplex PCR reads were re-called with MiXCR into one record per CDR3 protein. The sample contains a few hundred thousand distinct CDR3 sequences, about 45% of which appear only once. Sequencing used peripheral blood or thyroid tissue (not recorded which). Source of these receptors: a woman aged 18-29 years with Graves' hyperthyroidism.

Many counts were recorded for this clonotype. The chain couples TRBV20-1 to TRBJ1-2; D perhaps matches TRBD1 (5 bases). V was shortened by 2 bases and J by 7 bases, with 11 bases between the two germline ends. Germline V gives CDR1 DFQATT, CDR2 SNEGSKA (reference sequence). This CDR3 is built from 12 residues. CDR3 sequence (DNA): TGCAGTGCTAGAAAATGGGGGTTTGGCTACACCTTC. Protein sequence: CSARKWGFGYTF.

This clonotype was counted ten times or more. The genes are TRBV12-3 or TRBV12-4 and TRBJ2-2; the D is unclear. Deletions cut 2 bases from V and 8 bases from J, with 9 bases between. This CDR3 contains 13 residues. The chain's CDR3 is CASSLMELGELFF. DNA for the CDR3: TGTGCCAGCAGTTTAATGGAACTGGGGGAGCTGTTTTTT.

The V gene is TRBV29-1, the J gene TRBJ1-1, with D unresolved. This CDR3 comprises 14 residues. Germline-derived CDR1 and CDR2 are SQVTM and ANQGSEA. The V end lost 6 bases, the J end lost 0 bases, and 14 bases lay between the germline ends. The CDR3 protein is CSVAPVSMNTEAFF. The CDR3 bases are TGCAGCGTCGCACCGGTTTCCATGAACACTGAAGCTTTCTTT.

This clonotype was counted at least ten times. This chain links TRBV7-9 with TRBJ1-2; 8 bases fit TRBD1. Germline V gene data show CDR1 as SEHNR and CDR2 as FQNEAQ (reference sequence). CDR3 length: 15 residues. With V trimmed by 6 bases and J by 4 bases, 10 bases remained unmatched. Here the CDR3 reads CASRETGGEFYGYTF. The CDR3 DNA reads TGTGCCAGCAGGGAAACAGGGGGGGAGTTCTATGGCTACACCTTC. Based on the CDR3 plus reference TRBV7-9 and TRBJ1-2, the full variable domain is DTGVSQNPRHKITKRGQNVTFRCDPISEHNRLYWYRQTLGQGPEFLTYFQNEAQLEKSRLLSDRFSAERPKGSFSTLEIQRTEQGDSAMYLCASRETGGEFYGYTFGSGTRLTVV.

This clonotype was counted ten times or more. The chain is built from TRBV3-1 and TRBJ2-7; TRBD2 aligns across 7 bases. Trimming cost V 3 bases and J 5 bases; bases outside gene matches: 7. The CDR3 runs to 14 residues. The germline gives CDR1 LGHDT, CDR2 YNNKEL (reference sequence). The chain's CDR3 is CASSQHGRPHEQYF. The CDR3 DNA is TGTGCCAGCAGCCAGCACGGGAGGCCGCACGAGCAGTACTTC.

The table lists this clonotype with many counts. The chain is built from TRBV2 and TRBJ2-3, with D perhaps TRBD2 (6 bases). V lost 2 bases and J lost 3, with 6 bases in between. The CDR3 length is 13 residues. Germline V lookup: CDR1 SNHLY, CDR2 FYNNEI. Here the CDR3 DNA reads TGTGCCAGCAGTGAACTAGCGACAGATACGCAGTATTTT. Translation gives CASSELATDTQYF.

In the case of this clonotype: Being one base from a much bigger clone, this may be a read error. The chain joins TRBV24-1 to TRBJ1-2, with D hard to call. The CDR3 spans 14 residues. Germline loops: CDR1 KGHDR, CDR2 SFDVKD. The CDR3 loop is CATSAPGSNYGNTF. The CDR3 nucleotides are TGTGCCACCAGTGCGCCGGGATCTAACTATGGCAACACCTTC.

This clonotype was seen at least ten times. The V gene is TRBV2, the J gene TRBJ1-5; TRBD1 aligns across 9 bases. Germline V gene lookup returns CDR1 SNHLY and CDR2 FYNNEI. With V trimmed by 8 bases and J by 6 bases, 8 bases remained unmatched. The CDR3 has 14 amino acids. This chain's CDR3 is CASGDRAVSQPQHF. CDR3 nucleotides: TGTGCCAGCGGGGACAGGGCGGTTAGTCAGCCCCAGCATTTT.

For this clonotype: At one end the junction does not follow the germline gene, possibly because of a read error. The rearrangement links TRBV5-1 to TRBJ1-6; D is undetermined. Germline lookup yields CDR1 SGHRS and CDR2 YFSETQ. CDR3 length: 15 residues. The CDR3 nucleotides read TGCGCCAGCAGCTTGGCTGGACCCATCGATTCACCCCCCCACTTT. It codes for CASSLAGPIDSPPHF.

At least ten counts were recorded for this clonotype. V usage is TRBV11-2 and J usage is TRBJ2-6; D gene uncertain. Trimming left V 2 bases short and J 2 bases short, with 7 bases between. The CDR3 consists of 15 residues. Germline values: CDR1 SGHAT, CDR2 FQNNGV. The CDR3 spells CASSLQGTGANVLTF. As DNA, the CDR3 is TGTGCCAGCAGCTTACAAGGAACTGGGGCCAACGTCCTGACTTTC. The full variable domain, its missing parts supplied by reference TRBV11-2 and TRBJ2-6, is EAGVAQSPRYKIIEKRQSVAFWCNPISGHATLYWYQQILGQGPKLLIQFQNNGVVDDSQLPKDRFSAERLKGVDSTLKIQPAKLEDSAVYLCASSLQGTGANVLTFGAGSRLTVL.

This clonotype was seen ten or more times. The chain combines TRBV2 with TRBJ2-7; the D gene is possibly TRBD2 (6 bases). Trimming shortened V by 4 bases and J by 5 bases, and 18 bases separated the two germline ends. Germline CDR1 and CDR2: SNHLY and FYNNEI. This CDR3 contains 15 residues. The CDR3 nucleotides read TGTGCCAGCAGTGTTGGTGGGAGGTTTGGAGACGAGCAGTACTTC. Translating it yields CASSVGGRFGDEQYF.

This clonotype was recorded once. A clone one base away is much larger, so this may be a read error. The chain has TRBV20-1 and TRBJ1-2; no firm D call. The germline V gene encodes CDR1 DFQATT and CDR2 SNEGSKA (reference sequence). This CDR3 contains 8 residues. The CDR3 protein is CRDYGYTF. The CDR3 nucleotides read TGCAGGGACTATGGCTACACCTTC.

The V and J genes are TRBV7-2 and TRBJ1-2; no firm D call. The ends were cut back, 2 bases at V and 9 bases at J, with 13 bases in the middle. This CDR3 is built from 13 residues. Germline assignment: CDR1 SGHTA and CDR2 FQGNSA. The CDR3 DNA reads TGTGCCAGCAGCTTATCGGGAGCCGGGAGCTACACCTTC. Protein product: CASSLSGAGSYTF.